A single sample is the source of the 17 T cell receptor beta chains below, sequenced in a study of T cells in Graves' hyperthyroidism and ophthalmopathy. TCR beta CDR3 sequences were amplified from RNA transcripts. Initially, a first-round RT-PCR of the TCR CDR3 employed the HTBI primer set. TCRdb ran MiXCR on the multiplex PCR reads and lists one entry per CDR3 protein. Seen here are more than 500,000 distinct CDR3 sequences, 15% to 20% observed once, and the top ten hold approximately 32%. Sequenced material: blood. The receptors originated from a woman younger than 45 with Graves' ophthalmopathy.

This clonotype was counted at least ten times. This rearrangement joins TRBV11-1 to TRBJ2-7, with 7 bases lining up with TRBD1. Germline V gene lookup returns CDR1 SGHAT and CDR2 FQDESV (reference sequence). This CDR3 region has 13 residues. The J segment lost 5 bases and the V segment lost 5 bases, leaving 6 bases of the junction unmatched. CDR3 DNA: TGTGCCAGCAGCGCTACCGGGACAGACGAGCAGTACTTC. This encodes CASSATGTDEQYF.

This clonotype was seen ten or more times. J is TRBJ2-7 and V is TRBV7-2; D gene unclear. CDR1 and CDR2 (germline): SGHTA, FQGNSA. Trimming removed 1 base from V and 1 base from J, with 8 bases in between. The CDR3 sequence is 14 residues long. CDR3 sequence reads: CASSLGYTSYEQYF. The CDR3 DNA follows: TGTGCCAGCAGCTTAGGGTACACGTCCTACGAGCAGTACTTC.

V usage is TRBV2 and J usage is TRBJ2-7, with D unresolved. Germline V lookup: CDR1 SNHLY, CDR2 FYNNEI. Trimming stripped 3 bases from V and 0 bases from J, with 12 bases between. The CDR3 spans 15 residues. CDR3 DNA: TGTGCCAGCAGTGAGACCGGACCGTCCTCCTACGAGCAGTACTTC. Translated: CASSETGPSSYEQYF.

This clonotype was recorded at least ten times. The chain links TRBV7-8 to TRBJ2-7; TRBD1 aligns across 7 bases. The junction had 4 bases not matched to a gene; V was cut back by 0 bases and J by 2 bases. The CDR3 is 15 residues long. Germline assignment: CDR1 SGHVS and CDR2 FQNEAQ. This chain's CDR3 is CASSLALTGTYEQYF. Written as DNA, the CDR3 is TGTGCCAGCAGCTTAGCCCTGACAGGGACCTACGAGCAGTACTTC.

This clonotype was observed a few times. V is TRBV2 and J is TRBJ2-2; TRBD1 matches at 9 bases. Unmatched junction bases numbered 8, after V lost 7 bases and J lost 5 bases. From germline, CDR1 is SNHLY and CDR2 FYNNEI. The CDR3 is made up of 15 amino acids. Written as DNA, the CDR3 is TGTGCCAGCATACAAGGGACAGGGAGTACCGGGGAGCTGTTTTTT. Protein product: CASIQGTGSTGELFF.

This clonotype was picked up many times. The V gene is TRBV11-3, the J gene TRBJ2-1; D uncertain. Germline lookup yields CDR1 SGHNT and CDR2 YENEEA. Trimming stripped 1 base from V and 10 bases from J, with 8 bases between. The CDR3 runs 12 residues. CDR3 coding DNA: TGTGCCAGCAGCTTAGTTGGAGCCGAGCAGTTCTTC. It is translated as CASSLVGAEQFF.

The V and J genes are TRBV7-8 and TRBJ2-1, with a possible D match to TRBD1 (5 bases). Germline V CDR1 and CDR2: SGHVS, FQNEAQ. Trimming removed 0 bases at V and 10 bases at J, with 10 bases between. CDR3 size: 13 residues. The CDR3 here is CASSLADMGEQFF. DNA of the CDR3: TGTGCCAGCAGCTTAGCGGACATGGGGGAGCAGTTCTTC.

This clonotype was seen a few times. The chain carries TRBV19 and TRBJ1-2, with 7 bases identical to TRBD1. J lost 8 bases, V lost 5 bases, and 14 bases had no gene match. The CDR3 spans 15 residues. CDR1 LNHDA and CDR2 SQIVND come from the germline V gene (reference sequence). CDR3 in amino acids: CASSQFDRESKGYTF. The CDR3 region has the DNA TGTGCCAGTAGTCAATTCGACAGGGAATCAAAAGGCTACACCTTC. The full variable domain, completed using reference TRBV19 and TRBJ1-2, is DGGITQSPKYLFRKEGQNVTLSCEQNLNHDAMYWYRQDPGQGLRLIYYSQIVNDFQKGDIAEGYSVSREKKESFPLTVTSAQKNPTAFYLCASSQFDRESKGYTFGSGTRLTVV.

The chain combines TRBV14 with TRBJ1-1; D call uncertain. The ends were cut back, 1 base at V and 8 bases at J, with 11 bases in the middle. Germline-derived CDR1 and CDR2 are SGHDN and FVKESK. CDR3 size: 13 residues. CDR3 in amino acids: CASSQVSRREAFF. The CDR3 DNA reads TGTGCCAGCAGCCAAGTAAGCCGGAGAGAAGCTTTCTTT. Looking up the rest from reference TRBV14 and TRBJ1-1 gives the full variable domain: EAGVTQFPSHSVIEKGQTVTLRCDPISGHDNLYWYRRVMGKEIKFLLHFVKESKQDESGMPNNRFLAERTGGTYSTLKVQPAELEDSGVYFCASSQVSRREAFFGQGTRLTVV.

This chain joins TRBV7-2 and TRBJ2-7, with D perhaps assigned TRBD1 or TRBD2 (5 bases each). CDR1 and CDR2 (germline): SGHTA, FQGNSA. The CDR3 sequence is 14 residues long. The V gene lost 5 bases and the J gene lost 1 base, with 12 bases spanning the gap. CDR3: CASSARDGSYEQYF. The CDR3 DNA is TGTGCCAGCAGCGCCAGGGACGGGTCCTACGAGCAGTACTTC.

This clonotype was recorded at least ten times. The chain has TRBV29-1 and TRBJ1-1; D unresolved. The V gene lost 4 bases and the J gene lost 0 bases, with 6 bases spanning the gap. The length of the CDR3 is 12 residues. Germline V gives CDR1 SQVTM, CDR2 ANQGSEA. The CDR3 nucleotides read TGCAGCGTTGTAAGGCTGAACACTGAAGCTTTCTTT. Protein sequence: CSVVRLNTEAFF.

This clonotype was seen repeatedly, ten times or more. The chain has TRBV7-6 and TRBJ2-7, with TRBD1 identical over 8 bases. The CDR3 consists of 16 residues. The junction had 8 bases not matched to a gene; V was cut back by 1 base and J by 3 bases. The germline CDR1 and CDR2 sequences are SGHVS and FNYEAQ. The DNA of the CDR3 is TGTGCCAGCAGCTTAGTGTCAGGGGGCGCCGGCTACGAGCAGTACTTC. As protein: CASSLVSGGAGYEQYF.

This chain uses TRBV7-9 with TRBJ2-1; 7 nucleotides align to TRBD1. Per the germline V gene, CDR1 is SEHNR and CDR2 is FQNEAQ (reference sequence). The CDR3 length is 13 residues. J lost 0 bases, V lost 8 bases, and 1 base had no gene match. CDR3 protein: CASWTGSYNEQFF. The CDR3, as DNA: TGTGCCAGCTGGACAGGCTCCTACAATGAGCAGTTCTTC.

CDR3 in amino acids: CSAQKGAGGNTIYF. The CDR3 DNA sequence: TGCAGTGCTCAGAAGGGCGCAGGGGGAAACACCATATATTTT. The V gene is TRBV20-1, the J gene TRBJ1-3; a weak D match, TRBD1 (5 bases). Germline V lookup: CDR1 DFQATT, CDR2 SNEGSKA (reference sequence). Trimming left V 5 bases short and J 4 bases short, with 15 bases between. The CDR3 length is 14 residues.

The sample holds a few counts of this clonotype. The V call is TRBV27, the J call TRBJ1-1, with 9 bases lining up with TRBD1. V dropped 6 bases and J dropped 4; count of bases not matched to a gene: 12. The germline V gene encodes CDR1 MNHEY and CDR2 SMNVEV (reference sequence). The CDR3 totals 16 residues. The CDR3 sequence is CASSPSPGTGLTEAFF. Here the CDR3 DNA reads TGTGCCAGCAGCCCAAGTCCCGGGACAGGGCTCACTGAAGCTTTCTTT.

The chain joins TRBV11-2 to TRBJ2-3; 12 bases match TRBD2. Looked up from germline, CDR1 is SGHAT and CDR2 is FQNNGV. This CDR3 has 16 amino acids. Losses at the gene ends were 2 bases for V and 5 bases for J; bases not matched to a gene: 5. CDR3 in amino acids: CASSLLAGGRGDTQYF. The CDR3 coding sequence is TGTGCCAGCAGCTTACTAGCGGGGGGGCGGGGAGATACGCAGTATTTT.

A few counts support this clonotype. The chain recombines TRBV30 with TRBJ2-4; the D gene is possibly TRBD2 (6 bases). The CDR3 length is 12 residues. Trimming cost V 2 bases and J 8 bases, with 10 bases left between them. CDR1 is GTSNPN and CDR2 is SVGIG in the germline V gene (reference sequence). DNA for the CDR3: TGTGCCTGGAGTCGCAGGGAGGACATTCAGTACTTC. Amino acids: CAWSRREDIQYF.